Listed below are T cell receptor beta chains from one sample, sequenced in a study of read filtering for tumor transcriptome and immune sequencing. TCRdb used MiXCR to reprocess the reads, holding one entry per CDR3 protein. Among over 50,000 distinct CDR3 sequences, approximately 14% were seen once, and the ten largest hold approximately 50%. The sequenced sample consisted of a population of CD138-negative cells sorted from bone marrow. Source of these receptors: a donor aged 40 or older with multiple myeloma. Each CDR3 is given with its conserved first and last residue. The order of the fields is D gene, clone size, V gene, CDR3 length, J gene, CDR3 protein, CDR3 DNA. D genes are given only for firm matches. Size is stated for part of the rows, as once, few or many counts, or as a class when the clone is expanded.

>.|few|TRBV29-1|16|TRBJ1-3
CSVEVTRSSSGNTIYF
TGCAGCGTTGAAGTTACCCGGAGCAGCTCTGGAAACACCATATATTTT
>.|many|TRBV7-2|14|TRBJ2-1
CASSSSRGGFEQFF
TGTGCCAGCAGCTCTTCACGTGGCGGTTTTGAGCAGTTCTTC
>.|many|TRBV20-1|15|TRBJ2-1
CSAKYGSGSYNEQFF
TGCAGTGCTAAATACGGGAGTGGATCCTACAATGAGCAGTTCTTC
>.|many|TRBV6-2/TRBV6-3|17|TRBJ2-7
CASRPFRGLWDSDEQYF
TGTGCCAGCAGACCCTTCCGGGGCCTTTGGGATAGTGACGAGCAGTACTTC
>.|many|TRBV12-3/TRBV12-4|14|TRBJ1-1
CASSLARAGTEAFF
TGTGCCAGCAGTTTAGCCAGGGCCGGGACTGAAGCTTTCTTT
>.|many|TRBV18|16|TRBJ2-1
CASSASQGGGSNEQFF
TGTGCCAGCTCCGCCTCTCAGGGGGGAGGATCGAATGAGCAGTTCTTC
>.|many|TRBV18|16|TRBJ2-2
CASSPPLAMNTGELFF
TGTGCCAGCTCACCCCCGCTAGCGATGAACACCGGGGAGCTGTTTTTT
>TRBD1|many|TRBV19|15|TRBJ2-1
CASTSDRDPYNEQFF
TGTGCCAGTACCTCGGACAGGGACCCCTACAATGAGCAGTTCTTC
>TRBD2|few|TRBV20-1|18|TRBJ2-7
CSALPGLAGAALFYEQYF
TGCAGTGCTCTTCCGGGACTAGCGGGAGCGGCCCTCTTCTACGAGCAGTACTTC
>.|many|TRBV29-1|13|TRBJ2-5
CSVEGDRVETQYF
TGCAGCGTTGAAGGGGACCGGGTCGAGACCCAGTACTTC
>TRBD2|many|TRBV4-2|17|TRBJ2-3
CASSQEGLAGIGDTQYF
TGTGCCAGCAGCCAAGAAGGCCTAGCGGGAATTGGAGATACGCAGTATTTT
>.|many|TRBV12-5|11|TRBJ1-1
CASALNTEAFF
TGTGCTAGTGCGTTGAACACTGAAGCTTTCTTT
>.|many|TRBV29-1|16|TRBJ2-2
CSVERPDRSNTGELFF
TGCAGCGTTGAAAGACCGGATCGATCGAACACCGGGGAGCTGTTTTTT
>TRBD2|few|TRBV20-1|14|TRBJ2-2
CSAMSGGGTGELFF
TGCAGTGCTATGTCGGGGGGGGGGACCGGGGAGCTGTTTTTT
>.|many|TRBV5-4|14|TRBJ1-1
CASSLGTVNTEAFF
TGTGCCAGCAGCTTGGGAACGGTGAACACTGAAGCTTTCTTT
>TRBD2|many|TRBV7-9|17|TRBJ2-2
CASSHTGTSGSTGELFF
TGTGCCAGCAGCCATACCGGGACTAGCGGGAGCACCGGGGAGCTGTTTTTT
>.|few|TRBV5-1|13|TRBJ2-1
CASSLSSRNEQFF
TGCGCCAGCAGCTTGTCCAGTCGGAATGAGCAGTTCTTC
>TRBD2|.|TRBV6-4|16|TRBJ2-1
CASSLTSLGYYNEQFF
TGTGCCAGCAGTCTGACTAGCCTGGGGTACTACAATGAGCAGTTCTTC
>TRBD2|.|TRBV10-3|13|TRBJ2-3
CATTSGGTDTQYF
TGTGCCACTACTAGCGGGGGCACAGATACGCAGTATTTT
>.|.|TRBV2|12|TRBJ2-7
CASRGRAYEQYF
TGTGCCAGCAGAGGCAGAGCCTACGAGCAGTACTTC
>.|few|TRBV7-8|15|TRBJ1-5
CASSSLTDSNQPQHF
TGTGCCAGCAGCTCGCTGACAGATAGCAATCAGCCCCAGCATTTT
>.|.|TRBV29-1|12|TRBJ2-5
CSAIEGGETQYF
TGCAGCGCCATCGAAGGGGGAGAGACCCAGTACTTC
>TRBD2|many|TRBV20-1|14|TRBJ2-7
CSARTTSGGYEQYF
TGCAGTGCTAGGACGACTAGCGGGGGTTACGAGCAGTACTTC
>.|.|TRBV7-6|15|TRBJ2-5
CASSLAVTDDGAQYF
TGTGCCAGCAGCTTAGCCGTAACCGATGATGGGGCCCAGTACTTC
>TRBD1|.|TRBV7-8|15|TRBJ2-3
CASSSMSGGADTQYF
TGTGCCAGCAGCTCAATGTCAGGGGGCGCAGATACGCAGTATTTT
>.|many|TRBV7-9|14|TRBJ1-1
CASSLAPPNTEAFF
TGTGCCAGCAGCTTAGCACCCCCCAACACTGAAGCTTTCTTT
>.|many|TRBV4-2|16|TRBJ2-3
CASSQEPRGYTDTQYF
TGTGCCAGCAGCCAAGAGCCTCGGGGATACACAGATACGCAGTATTTT
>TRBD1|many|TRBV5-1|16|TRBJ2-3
CASSLWDREATDTQYF
TGCGCCAGCAGCCTGTGGGACAGGGAAGCGACAGATACGCAGTATTTT
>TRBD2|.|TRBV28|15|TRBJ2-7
CASNPTSGSSYEQYF
TGTGCCAGCAACCCAACTAGCGGAAGCTCCTACGAGCAGTACTTC
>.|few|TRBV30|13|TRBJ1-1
CAWTPMGRPRAFF
TGTGCCTGGACTCCCATGGGCAGGCCCAGGGCTTTCTTT
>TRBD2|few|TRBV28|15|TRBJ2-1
CASSRLAGAVNEQFF
TGTGCCAGCAGTCGTTTAGCGGGAGCGGTCAATGAGCAGTTCTTC
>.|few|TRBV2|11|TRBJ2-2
CASSDSGELFF
TGTGCCAGCAGTGACTCCGGGGAGCTGTTTTTT
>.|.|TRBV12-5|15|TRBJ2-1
CASGLSGDFYSGQLF
TGTGCTAGTGGTTTGTCTGGGGATTTCTACAGTGGGCAGCTCTTC
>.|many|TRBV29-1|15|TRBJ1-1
CSVEWVRQGNTEAFF
TGCAGCGTTGAATGGGTTCGGCAGGGCAACACTGAAGCTTTCTTT
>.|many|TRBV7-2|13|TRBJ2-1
CSSSLGRANEQFF
TGTTCCAGCAGCTTAGGCAGGGCAAATGAGCAGTTCTTC
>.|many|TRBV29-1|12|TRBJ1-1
CSVRAMGTEAFF
TGCAGCGTCCGGGCCATGGGCACTGAAGCTTTCTTT
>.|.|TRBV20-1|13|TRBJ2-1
CSAPPRGSNEQFF
TGCAGTGCTCCCCCCCGCGGGTCCAATGAGCAGTTCTTC